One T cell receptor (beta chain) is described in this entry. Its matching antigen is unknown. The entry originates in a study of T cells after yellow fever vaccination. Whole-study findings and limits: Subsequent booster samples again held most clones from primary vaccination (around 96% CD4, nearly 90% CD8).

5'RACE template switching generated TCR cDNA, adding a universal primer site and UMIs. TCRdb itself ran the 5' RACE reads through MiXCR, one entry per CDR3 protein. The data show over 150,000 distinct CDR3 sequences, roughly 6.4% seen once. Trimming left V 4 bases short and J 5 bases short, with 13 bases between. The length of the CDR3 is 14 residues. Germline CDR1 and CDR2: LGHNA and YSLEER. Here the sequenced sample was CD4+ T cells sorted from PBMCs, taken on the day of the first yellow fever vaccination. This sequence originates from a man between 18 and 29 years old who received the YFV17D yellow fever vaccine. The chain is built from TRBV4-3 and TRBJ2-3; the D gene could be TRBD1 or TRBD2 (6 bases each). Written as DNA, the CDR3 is TGCGCCAGCAGCCGCTCGGGGGCACAAGATACGCAGTATTTT. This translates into CASSRSGAQDTQYF.